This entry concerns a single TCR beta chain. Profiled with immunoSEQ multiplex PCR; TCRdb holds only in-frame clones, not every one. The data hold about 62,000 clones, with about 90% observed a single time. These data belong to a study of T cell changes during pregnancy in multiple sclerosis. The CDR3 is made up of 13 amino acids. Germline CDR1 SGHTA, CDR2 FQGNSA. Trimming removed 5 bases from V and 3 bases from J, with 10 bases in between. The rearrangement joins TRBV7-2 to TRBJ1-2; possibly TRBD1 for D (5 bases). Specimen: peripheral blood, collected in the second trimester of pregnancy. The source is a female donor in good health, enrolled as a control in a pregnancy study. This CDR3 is CASSRRGDYGYTF. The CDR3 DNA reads TGTGCCAGCAGCCGGAGGGGTGACTATGGCTACACCTTC.